These T cell receptor beta chains were read from a single sample in a study of blood T cell repertoires in COVID-19. Sequencing used immunoSEQ multiplex PCR; TCRdb keeps in-frame clones, though not all of them. The sample records 150,000 to 200,000 clones, approximately 85% being singletons. Sequencing was carried out using peripheral blood. The source of these receptors is a man older than 75 with COVID-19, enrolled during active disease. Each CDR3 is given with its conserved first and last residue. A D gene is named only where the DNA matches it firmly. The size entry is marked missing in some rows and otherwise reads once, few, many or a size class.

j_call clone_size d_call v_call cdr3_aa cdr3_nt
TRBJ1-2 NA TRBD1 TRBV6-5 CATLGQGYYGYTF TGTGCCACTCTCGGACAGGGGTACTATGGCTACACCTTC
TRBJ1-2 NA NA TRBV7-9 CASTLGGNYGYTF TGTGCCAGCACACTCGGGGGAAACTATGGCTACACCTTC
TRBJ1-5 NA NA TRBV6-6 CASSPPDQPQHF TGTGCCAGCAGTCCCCCCGATCAGCCCCAGCATTTT
TRBJ1-5 NA TRBD1 TRBV2 CASSVEGQLRSNQPQHF TGTGCCAGCAGTGTCGAGGGACAGCTCCGTAGCAATCAGCCCCAGCATTTT
TRBJ1-3 few TRBD1 TRBV6-5 CASSSTGGGNTIYF TGTGCCAGCAGTTCGACAGGGGGAGGAAACACCATATATTTT
TRBJ2-2 NA NA TRBV27 CASSFTRETGELFF TGTGCCAGCAGTTTTACGAGGGAAACCGGGGAGCTGTTTTTT
TRBJ2-7 NA NA TRBV29-1 CSVRDSQAYEQYF TGCAGCGTGCGGGACTCACAGGCCTACGAGCAGTACTTC
TRBJ2-1 NA TRBD2 TRBV7-3 CASSLSGGGYNEQFF TGTGCCAGCAGCCTTAGCGGGGGAGGCTACAATGAGCAGTTCTTC
TRBJ1-1 NA NA TRBV10-3 CAISPDGDMGEAFF TGTGCCATCAGCCCGGACGGGGATATGGGTGAAGCTTTCTTT
TRBJ2-7 NA TRBD2 TRBV2 CASSGEGTAAYEQYF TGTGCCAGCAGTGGGGAGGGGACGGCCGCCTACGAGCAGTACTTC
TRBJ1-1 NA TRBD1 TRBV15 CATSRVRGQGVPEAFF TGTGCCACCAGCAGAGTAAGGGGACAGGGCGTCCCTGAAGCTTTCTTT
TRBJ1-2 NA TRBD1 TRBV5-1 CASSGGQGNNYGYTF TGCGCCAGCAGCGGCGGACAGGGGAATAACTATGGCTACACCTTC
TRBJ2-7 NA TRBD1 TRBV9 CASSVGRTGPSYF TGTGCCAGCAGCGTAGGGAGGACAGGGCCATCTTATTTC
TRBJ2-3 NA TRBD2 TRBV7-2 CASSQGLAGDTQYF TGTGCCAGCAGCCAGGGACTAGCGGGGGATACGCAGTATTTT
TRBJ2-6 NA NA TRBV3-1/TRBV3-2 CASSPLRGIGSGANVLTF TGTGCCAGCAGCCCACTTCGGGGGATCGGCTCTGGGGCCAACGTCCTGACTTTC
TRBJ1-2 NA NA TRBV18 CASSPDGNYGYTF TGTGCCAGCTCACCCGACGGGAACTATGGCTACACCTTC
TRBJ2-3 NA NA TRBV3-1/TRBV3-2 CASSQHQGRTDTQYF TGTGCCAGCAGCCAACACCAGGGGCGAACAGATACGCAGTATTTT
TRBJ1-5 NA NA TRBV28 CASSLPRVMNQPQHF TGTGCCAGCAGTTTGCCCAGGGTGATGAATCAGCCCCAGCATTTT
TRBJ2-4 few NA TRBV2 CASETRNIQYF TGTGCCAGCGAGACAAGAAACATTCAGTACTTC
TRBJ2-4 NA TRBD2 TRBV5-4 CASSLAGVAKNIQYF TGTGCCAGCAGCCTAGCGGGGGTAGCCAAAAACATTCAGTACTTC
TRBJ2-2 few NA TRBV7-2 CASSIRSRNTGELFF TGTGCCAGCAGCATCCGGTCCCGGAACACCGGGGAGCTGTTTTTT
TRBJ2-3 NA NA TRBV7-2 CASSRDSSTDTQYF TGTGCCAGCAGCCGGGACTCCAGCACAGATACGCAGTATTTT
TRBJ2-6 NA TRBD1 TRBV11-3 CASSSVRDRVRGANVLTF TGTGCCAGCAGCTCTGTCCGGGACAGGGTAAGAGGGGCCAACGTCCTGACTTTC